Sequencing of this TCR beta chain was carried out in a study of cytomegalovirus exposure and HLA in healthy donors. Points from the study as a whole: Earlier analysis looked at TCR beta V segments, and most were productive about 87% or about 30% of the time.

The CDR3 is 13 amino acids. V shed 4 bases and J shed 12 bases, with 18 bases lying between them. From germline, CDR1 is KGHSH and CDR2 LQKENI. Concerning this clone: As yet, its antigen is unknown.

The primer mix had 60 Vbeta and 13 Jbeta primers. Profiling relied on immunoSEQ multiplex PCR, and the TCRdb table lists in-frame clones only, not all of them. Altogether over 50,000 clones are present, 60% to 70% being singletons, with the ten largest covering 15% to 20%. This clonotype originated in a man between 40 and 49 years old in good health and CMV-seropositive. The source material was PBMCs. The chain has TRBV18 and TRBJ1-1; D not resolved. CDR3 nucleotide sequence: TGTGCCAGCTCACACCGGGAGCCGCCTGAGACTTTCTTT. This encodes CASSHREPPETFF.